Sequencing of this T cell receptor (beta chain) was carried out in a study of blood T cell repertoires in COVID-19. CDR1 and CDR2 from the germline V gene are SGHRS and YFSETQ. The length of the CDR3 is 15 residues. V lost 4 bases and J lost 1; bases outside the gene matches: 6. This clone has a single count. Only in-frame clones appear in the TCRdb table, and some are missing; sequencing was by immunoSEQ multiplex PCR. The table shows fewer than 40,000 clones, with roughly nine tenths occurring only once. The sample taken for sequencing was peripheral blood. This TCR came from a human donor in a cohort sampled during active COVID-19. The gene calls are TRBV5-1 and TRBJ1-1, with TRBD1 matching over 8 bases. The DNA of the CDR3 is TGCGCCAGCAGCAAGGACAGGGCACAGAACACTGAAGCTTTCTTT. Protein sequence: CASSKDRAQNTEAFF.